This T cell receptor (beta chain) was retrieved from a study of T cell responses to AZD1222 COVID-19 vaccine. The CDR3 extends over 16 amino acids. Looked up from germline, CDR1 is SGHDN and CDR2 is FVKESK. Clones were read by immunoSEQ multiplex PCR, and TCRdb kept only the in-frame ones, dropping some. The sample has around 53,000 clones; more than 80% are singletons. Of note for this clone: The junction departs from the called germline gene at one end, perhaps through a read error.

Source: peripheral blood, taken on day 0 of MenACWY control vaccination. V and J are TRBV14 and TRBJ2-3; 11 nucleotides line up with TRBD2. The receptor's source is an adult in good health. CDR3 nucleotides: TGTGCCAGCAGCTCCCGACTAGCGGGGAGCAAAGATACGCAGTATTTT. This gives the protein CASSSRLAGSKDTQYF.